This T cell receptor (beta chain) is drawn from a study of cytomegalovirus exposure and HLA in healthy donors. The PCR made use of 60 Vbeta and 13 Jbeta primers. Here immunoSEQ multiplex PCR was the method, and the copy in TCRdb shows in-frame clones only, minus some. The sample lists 130,000 to 150,000 clones, about 64% occurring once. Germline values: CDR1 SGHAT, CDR2 FQDESV (reference sequence). The CDR3 spans 16 residues. V trimming: 5 bases; J trimming: 7 bases; junction bases outside the gene matches: 12. The sequenced sample consisted of PBMCs. J is TRBJ2-1 and V is TRBV11-1; 9 nucleotides match TRBD1. This sequence was found in a man in his 60s in good health and CMV-seronegative. The CDR3 loop is CASSRSATGGLNEQFF. DNA of the CDR3: TGTGCCAGCAGCCGCTCCGCTACAGGGGGCTTAAATGAGCAGTTCTTC.